This TCR beta chain was recorded in a study of blood T cell repertoires in COVID-19. As for the study in general: Researchers got acute and convalescent COVID-19 samples from the United States, Italy and Spain. From T cells, B-cell-depleted T cells, or PBMCs came the material, which was cDNA or gDNA.

Germline V gene lookup returns CDR1 LGHDT and CDR2 YNNKEL (reference sequence). The CDR3 is 14 residues long. Trimming stripped 2 bases from V and 1 base from J, with 6 bases between. Under the authors' procedure: Using reference gene primer amplification, nucleated cell counts were estimated. Produced via immunoSEQ multiplex PCR; TCRdb's table is partial and in-frame only. V, J and clone size reflect that table, while D and trimming were determined from the DNA. The sample has 150,000 to 200,000 clones; roughly 84% are singletons. This chain links TRBV3-1 (or the pseudogene TRBV3-2) with TRBJ1-5, with unresolved D. This receptor was identified in a human donor in a cohort sampled during active COVID-19. The sequencing input was peripheral blood. CDR3 in amino acids: CASSQSNSNQPQHF. CDR3 nucleotide sequence: TGTGCCAGCAGCCAATCTAACAGCAATCAGCCCCAGCATTTT.